Listed here are 29 T cell receptor beta chains from one sample, sequenced in a study of blood T cell repertoires in COVID-19. Clones were read by immunoSEQ multiplex PCR, and TCRdb kept only the in-frame ones, dropping some. The sample contains a few hundred thousand clones, about 88% of which appear only once. Sequenced: peripheral blood. The receptor set was obtained from a woman between 35 and 50 years old who had recovered from COVID-19.

The rearrangement links TRBV30 to TRBJ2-2, with TRBD1 identical over 9 bases. V dropped 5 bases and J dropped 3; count of bases not matched to a gene: 4. The CDR3 extends over 14 amino acids. Germline loops: CDR1 GTSNPN, CDR2 SVGIG (reference sequence). The CDR3 sequence: CAWVGQGHTGELFF. Written as DNA, the CDR3 is TGTGCCTGGGTGGGACAGGGTCACACCGGGGAGCTGTTTTTT.

The rearrangement uses TRBV28 and TRBJ1-2, with a possible D match to TRBD1 (5 bases). The CDR3 has 14 amino acids. CDR1 is MDHEN, CDR2 SYDVKM, per germline. The V end lost 5 bases, the J end lost 5 bases, and 15 bases lay between the germline ends. The CDR3 DNA is TGTGCCAGCAGTCCCCAAGGGGTTGGGTATGGCTACACCTTC. This encodes CASSPQGVGYGYTF.

A few counts support this clone. The chain carries TRBV4-3 and TRBJ1-2, with D possibly TRBD1 on 5 matching bases. CDR1 is LGHNA, CDR2 YSLEER, per germline. CDR3 size: 13 residues. Trimming took off 5 bases at V and 8 bases at J, with 15 bases between the two ends. The CDR3 region has the DNA TGCGCCAGCAGCTGGGGGGGTCCGGGCGGCTACACCTTC. Protein: CASSWGGPGGYTF.

This chain connects TRBV9 to TRBJ1-2; a possible D gene is TRBD1 (6 bases). Between the trimmed V and J ends, which lost 4 bases and 3 bases, there was a span of 10 bases. There are 13 residues in the CDR3. Germline V lookup: CDR1 SGDLS, CDR2 YYNGEE. The CDR3 loop reads CASSLRTDYGYTF. In nucleotides, the CDR3 is TGTGCCAGCAGCCTACGGACAGACTATGGCTACACCTTC.

This clone was counted a few times. The CDR3 loop reads CATSDPNYEQYF. As DNA, the CDR3 is TGTGCCACCAGTGACCCTAACTACGAGCAGTACTTC. The chain links TRBV24-1 to TRBJ2-7, with D hard to call. CDR1 and CDR2 from the germline V gene are KGHDR and SFDVKD. V was cut by 4 bases and J by 3 bases, with 6 bases left in between. The CDR3 spans 12 residues.

V and J are TRBV4-3 and TRBJ2-2; the match to TRBD2 covers 9 bases. The CDR3 is 16 amino acids. The germline CDR1 and CDR2 sequences are LGHNA and YSLEER. The J segment lost 4 bases and the V segment lost 3 bases, leaving 6 bases of the junction unmatched. The CDR3 DNA sequence: TGCGCCAGCAGCCATGGGGCGGGGGGGAGCACCGGGGAGCTGTTTTTT. It translates to CASSHGAGGSTGELFF.

This chain uses TRBV6-5 with TRBJ2-7; D possibly corresponds to TRBD1 (5 bases). The V end lost 2 bases, the J end lost 9 bases, and 8 bases lay between the germline ends. CDR1 and CDR2 (germline): MNHEY, SVGAGI. The CDR3 loop spans 11 amino acids. The CDR3 loop reads CASSYQGRQYF. In DNA, the CDR3 is TGTGCCAGCAGTTACCAGGGTCGGCAGTACTTC.

The V and J genes are TRBV5-1 and TRBJ2-2; D uncertain. Trimming cost V 6 bases and J 4 bases, with 4 bases left between them. CDR3 length: 11 residues. Germline V gives CDR1 SGHRS, CDR2 YFSETQ. CDR3 in amino acids: CASTVTGELFF. The CDR3 nucleotides read TGCGCCAGCACAGTCACCGGGGAGCTGTTTTTT.

This clone was observed a handful of times. The chain employs TRBV6-2 or TRBV6-3 and TRBJ1-4; tentatively, D is TRBD1 (5 bases). Germline V gene data show CDR1 as MNHEY and CDR2 as SVGEGT. The CDR3 is 15 amino acids. The V end lost 0 bases, the J end lost 8 bases, and 13 bases lay between the germline ends. CDR3 sequence reads: CASSYSIGGEEKLFF. CDR3 nucleotides: TGTGCCAGCAGTTACTCGATCGGGGGGGAGGAAAAACTGTTTTTT.

This chain links TRBV9 with TRBJ2-1; 7 bases align to TRBD2. Germline V gene data show CDR1 as SGDLS and CDR2 as YYNGEE. This CDR3 region has 15 residues. V lost 0 bases, J lost 7 bases, and 7 bases stayed unmatched. The CDR3 DNA reads TGTGCCAGCAGCGTAGGTGGACTAGGAGGTAATGAGCAGTTCTTC. Encoded protein: CASSVGGLGGNEQFF.

The rearrangement uses TRBV2 and TRBJ1-1, with D unclear. Per the germline V gene, CDR1 is SNHLY and CDR2 is FYNNEI. The CDR3 extends over 13 amino acids. V shed 7 bases and J shed 0 bases, with 9 bases lying between them. CDR3 sequence reads: CASMAGVNTEAFF. The CDR3 nucleotides are TGTGCCAGCATGGCTGGAGTGAACACTGAAGCTTTCTTT.

The CDR3 reads CASSVVESTGELFF. In DNA, the CDR3 is TGTGCCAGCAGCGTAGTGGAGAGCACCGGGGAGCTGTTTTTT. The rearrangement joins TRBV9 to TRBJ2-2, with unresolved D. Trimming took 0 bases from V and 4 from J, leaving 7 bases between them. CDR3 length equals 14 residues. CDR1 and CDR2 (germline): SGDLS, YYNGEE.

This chain connects TRBV9 to TRBJ2-1; 9 nucleotides match TRBD2. Germline CDR1 reads SGDLS; CDR2 reads YYNGEE. The CDR3 totals 17 residues. Germline trimming cut 4 bases from V and 3 bases from J; bases unmatched to any gene: 11. CDR3 coding DNA: TGTGCCAGCAGCTCCCACCTGCGGGAGGGGCTCTACAATGAGCAGTTCTTC. Translation: CASSSHLREGLYNEQFF.

The chain is built from TRBV10-2 and TRBJ2-1, with D possibly matching TRBD1 (5 bases). CDR1 WSHSY and CDR2 SAAADI come from the germline V gene. The CDR3 is 14 amino acids. Trimming shortened V by 4 bases and J by 4 bases, and 11 bases separated the two germline ends. As DNA, the CDR3 is TGCGCCAGCAGTGGGGGCCTAAGGTACAATGAGCAGTTCTTC. Amino acids: CASSGGLRYNEQFF.

The V call is TRBV19, the J call TRBJ1-1; no reliable D call. The germline V and J ends were trimmed by 3 bases and 5 bases, with 16 bases remaining between them. Per the germline V gene, CDR1 is LNHDA and CDR2 is SQIVND (reference sequence). CDR3 length equals 15 residues. The CDR3: CASSIALGRGTEAFF. CDR3 coding DNA: TGTGCCAGTAGTATTGCGCTGGGCAGAGGGACTGAAGCTTTCTTT.

DNA of the CDR3: TGTGCCAGCAGCCAGGGTAATACGCAGTATTTT. This encodes CASSQGNTQYF. This chain uses TRBV6-5 with TRBJ2-3, with D perhaps TRBD1 (5 bases). This CDR3 has 11 amino acids. The V end lost 6 bases, the J end lost 7 bases, and 8 bases lay between the germline ends. Germline V gene lookup returns CDR1 MNHEY and CDR2 SVGAGI.

This clone has just one count. This chain links TRBV28 with TRBJ1-5; no reliable D call. Germline loops: CDR1 MDHEN, CDR2 SYDVKM. The CDR3 sequence is 12 residues long. With 2 bases removed from V and 5 bases from J, the gap between germline ends came to 4 bases. As DNA, the CDR3 is TGTGCCAGCAGTTTAACAGATCAGCCCCAGCATTTT. This translates into CASSLTDQPQHF. Full variable domain (remainder filled in from reference TRBV28 and TRBJ1-5): DVKVTQSSRYLVKRTGEKVFLECVQDMDHENMFWYRQDPGLGLRLIYFSYDVKMKEKGDIPEGYSVSREKKERFSLILESASTNQTSMYLCASSLTDQPQHFGDGTRLSIL.

V is TRBV14 and J is TRBJ1-2; TRBD1 is a possible D gene (5 bases). Germline V CDR1 and CDR2: SGHDN, FVKESK. CDR3 length: 13 residues. Trimming cost V 4 bases and J 2 bases, with 8 bases left between them. The CDR3 reads CASSPGSNYGYTF. CDR3 DNA sequence: TGTGCCAGCAGCCCAGGGTCCAACTATGGCTACACCTTC.

The chain has TRBV30 and TRBJ1-2, with 8 bases lining up with TRBD1. Germline CDR1 is GTSNPN and CDR2 is SVGIG (reference sequence). The CDR3 loop spans 14 amino acids. V lost 0 bases to trimming and J lost 4 bases; unmatched junction nucleotides: 4. The CDR3 is CAWSVAGGSYGYTF. CDR3 nucleotide sequence: TGTGCCTGGAGTGTAGCAGGGGGCTCCTATGGCTACACCTTC.

The gene calls are TRBV28 and TRBJ2-7; the D gene is possibly TRBD2 (8 bases). This CDR3 spans 14 amino acids. Per germline, CDR1 MDHEN and CDR2 SYDVKM. Trimming took 6 bases from V and 2 from J, leaving 14 bases between them. CDR3 coding DNA: TGTGCCAGCAGCGGGAGGGGGCTCGCCTACGAGCAGTACTTC. Protein: CASSGRGLAYEQYF. Full variable domain (outside the CDR3, taken from reference TRBV28 and TRBJ2-7): DVKVTQSSRYLVKRTGEKVFLECVQDMDHENMFWYRQDPGLGLRLIYFSYDVKMKEKGDIPEGYSVSREKKERFSLILESASTNQTSMYLCASSGRGLAYEQYFGPGTRLTVT.

This chain uses TRBV7-3 with TRBJ2-3, with D possibly TRBD2 on 5 matching bases. The germline CDR1 and CDR2 sequences are SGHTA and FQGTGA. Trimming shortened V by 4 bases and J by 2 bases, and 13 bases separated the two germline ends. This CDR3 spans 15 amino acids. The CDR3 sequence is CASSSPRTVTDTQYF. The DNA of the CDR3 is TGTGCCAGCAGCTCCCCTCGGACTGTCACAGATACGCAGTATTTT.

This chain links TRBV30 with TRBJ2-3, with TRBD2 identical over 10 bases. The germline V gene encodes CDR1 GTSNPN and CDR2 SVGIG (reference sequence). The CDR3 sequence is 16 residues long. V shed 3 bases, J shed 5 bases, and the junction held 11 bases outside the gene matches. CDR3 bases: TGTGCCTGGAGATTAGGTAGCGGGGGGTTCAGAGATACGCAGTATTTT. Its translation: CAWRLGSGGFRDTQYF.

J is TRBJ2-7 and V is TRBV6-2 or TRBV6-3, with TRBD1 matching over 10 bases. CDR1 is MNHEY, CDR2 SVGEGT, per germline. The CDR3 spans 12 residues. The CDR3 loop reads CASSSVGQGPRV. CDR3 nucleotide sequence: TGTGCCAGCAGTTCGGTGGGACAGGGGCCACGAGTC.

The chain recombines TRBV4-1 with TRBJ2-2; D may be TRBD1 (5 bases). Germline CDR1 reads MGHRA; CDR2 reads YSYEKL. This CDR3 has 17 amino acids. V was trimmed by 1 base and J by 0 bases, leaving 12 bases between them. CDR3 coding DNA: TGCGCCAGCAGCCAAGTCCTCTCCAGGGCGAACACCGGGGAGCTGTTTTTT. Protein: CASSQVLSRANTGELFF.

The chain couples TRBV19 to TRBJ1-5, with TRBD1 matching over 7 bases. J was trimmed by 2 bases and V by 0 bases; bases with no gene match: 7. CDR3 length: 17 amino acids. CDR1 is LNHDA and CDR2 is SQIVND in the germline V gene (reference sequence). CDR3 region: CASSIEGWTGGNQPQHF. The CDR3 region has the DNA TGTGCCAGTAGTATAGAGGGTTGGACAGGAGGCAATCAGCCCCAGCATTTT.

V is TRBV7-9 and J is TRBJ2-1; the match to TRBD2 covers 11 bases. J lost 8 bases, V lost 8 bases, and 5 bases had no gene match. Looked up from germline, CDR1 is SEHNR and CDR2 is FQNEAQ (reference sequence). The CDR3 runs to 13 residues. CDR3 DNA sequence: TGTGCCAGCCGCCTAGCGGGGGGTGATGAGCAGTTCTTC. Translation: CASRLAGGDEQFF.

This chain joins TRBV19 and TRBJ1-2; D perhaps matches TRBD1 (6 bases). The CDR3 spans 15 residues. The V end lost 1 base, the J end lost 4 bases, and 13 bases lay between the germline ends. CDR1 is LNHDA, CDR2 SQIVND, per germline (reference sequence). DNA of the CDR3: TGTGCCAGTAGTATAGGGCAGGGGATGGGCTATGGCTACACCTTC. It yields the protein CASSIGQGMGYGYTF. Looking up the rest from reference TRBV19 and TRBJ1-2 gives the full variable domain: DGGITQSPKYLFRKEGQNVTLSCEQNLNHDAMYWYRQDPGQGLRLIYYSQIVNDFQKGDIAEGYSVSREKKESFPLTVTSAQKNPTAFYLCASSIGQGMGYGYTFGSGTRLTVV.

The chain uses TRBV9 and TRBJ1-4; tentative D call: TRBD1 (6 bases). The germline V and J ends were trimmed by 0 bases and 8 bases, with 17 bases remaining between them. Germline lookup yields CDR1 SGDLS and CDR2 YYNGEE. This CDR3 comprises 16 residues. For the CDR3, the DNA is TGTGCCAGCAGCGTAGATCCAGGGGAGGGTACGGAAAAACTGTTTTTT. Amino acid sequence: CASSVDPGEGTEKLFF.

J is TRBJ2-5 and V is TRBV2; possible D gene TRBD1, 6 bases. The germline gives CDR1 SNHLY, CDR2 FYNNEI. The CDR3 contains 14 residues. With 6 bases removed from V and 3 bases from J, the gap between germline ends came to 14 bases. This CDR3 reads CASRLDRPKETQYF. The CDR3 nucleotides are TGTGCCAGCAGACTCGACAGGCCAAAAGAGACCCAGTACTTC. Variable domain in full (rest from reference TRBV2 and TRBJ2-5): EPEVTQTPSHQVTQMGQEVILRCVPISNHLYFYWYRQILGQKVEFLVSFYNNEISEKSEIFDDQFSVERPDGSNFTLKIRSTKLEDSAMYFCASRLDRPKETQYFGPGTRLLVL.